Listed here are 17 T cell receptor beta chains from one sample, sequenced in a study of identical twins' blood T cells. TCRdb passed the 5' RACE reads through MiXCR, listing each CDR3 protein once. The sample has fewer than 450,000 distinct CDR3 sequences; roughly 31% are singletons. Sequencing was performed on PBMCs. These receptors were obtained from a woman between 18 and 49 years old in good health.

This clonotype was picked up many times. CDR3 in DNA: TGCAGCGTCGGACGGTCCCTCGGCACTGAAGCTTTCTTT. This translates into CSVGRSLGTEAFF. J is TRBJ1-1 and V is TRBV29-1; no reliable D call. Trimming removed 6 bases at V and 4 bases at J, with 15 bases between. The CDR3 runs 13 residues. The germline gives CDR1 SQVTM, CDR2 ANQGSEA.

This clonotype was observed a handful of times. V usage is TRBV15 and J usage is TRBJ2-3; TRBD2 matches 7 bases. J gave up 4 bases and V 4 bases, and 14 bases lay outside the gene matches. CDR3 length: 17 residues. The germline V gene has CDR1 LNHNV and CDR2 YYDKDF (reference sequence). DNA for the CDR3: TGTGCCACCAGCACGCCGCCAGTGACTAGCTTCGCAGATACGCAGTATTTT. Translating it yields CATSTPPVTSFADTQYF.

Only a few counts were recorded for this clonotype. The genes are TRBV6-6 and TRBJ1-1; D is possibly TRBD1 (6 bases). V gave up 6 bases and J gave up 0 bases, with 14 bases separating them. The CDR3 extends over 15 amino acids. In germline, CDR1 is MNHNY, CDR2 SVGAGI (reference sequence). The CDR3 DNA reads TGTGCCAGCAGCCCCCTACAGGGTGTGAACACTGAAGCTTTCTTT. This sequence encodes CASSPLQGVNTEAFF.

The V gene is TRBV27, the J gene TRBJ1-5, with D possibly being TRBD1 (5 bases). The V and J ends lost 4 bases and 7 bases respectively, with 14 bases between them. The germline gives CDR1 MNHEY, CDR2 SMNVEV (reference sequence). This CDR3 is 14 amino acids long. In DNA, the CDR3 is TGTGCCAGCAGTTGGGGCCCCGGGGGACAGCCCCAGCATTTT. Translation: CASSWGPGGQPQHF.

This clonotype was detected a few times. The chain uses TRBV18 and TRBJ1-1; D perhaps matches TRBD1 (5 bases). Trimming stripped 3 bases from V and 5 bases from J, with 10 bases between. From germline, CDR1 is KGHSH and CDR2 LQKENI. This CDR3 comprises 13 residues. The CDR3 reads CASSPIQVTEAFF. Here the CDR3 DNA reads TGTGCCAGCTCACCTATACAGGTAACTGAAGCTTTCTTT. The full variable domain, completed using reference TRBV18 and TRBJ1-1, is NAGVMQNPRHLVRRRGQEARLRCSPMKGHSHVYWYRQLPEEGLKFMVYLQKENIIDESGMPKERFSAEFPKEGPSILRIQQVVRGDSAAYFCASSPIQVTEAFFGQGTRLTVV.

The J gene is TRBJ1-1, the V gene TRBV20-1; D unclear. Per germline, CDR1 DFQATT and CDR2 SNEGSKA (reference sequence). Trimming removed 6 bases from V and 4 bases from J, with 12 bases in between. The CDR3 has 12 residues. CDR3 protein: CSASHSGTEAFF. CDR3 in DNA: TGCAGTGCCAGTCATTCCGGCACTGAAGCTTTCTTT.

On this clonotype: A read error may account for a junction end that differs from germline. The chain couples TRBV7-8 to TRBJ2-4; a weak D match, TRBD2 (6 bases). This CDR3 spans 14 amino acids. Per germline, CDR1 SGHVS and CDR2 FQNEAQ. CDR3 bases: TGTGCCAGCAGCCCGGGAGTGACCGGGAACATTCAGTGCTTC. Translated: CASSPGVTGNIQCF.

This chain joins TRBV18 and TRBJ1-4; the match to TRBD1 covers 7 bases. Germline trimming cut 2 bases from V and 7 bases from J; bases unmatched to any gene: 1. CDR1 and CDR2 (germline): KGHSH, LQKENI. The CDR3 extends over 13 amino acids. The CDR3 region is CASSPTGAEKLFF. CDR3 DNA: TGTGCCAGCTCACCAACAGGGGCTGAAAAACTGTTTTTT.

As concerns this clonotype: This may stem from a read error, because a much larger clone lies one nucleotide away. This chain uses TRBV5-1 with TRBJ1-1; D may be TRBD1 (6 bases). The CDR3 consists of 15 residues. CDR1 and CDR2 (germline): SGHRS, YFSETQ. The V and J ends lost 5 bases and 4 bases respectively, with 18 bases between them. CDR3 sequence (DNA): TGCGCCAGCAGATTGTTTGGGGGCGCGCCCACTGAAGCTTTCTTT. This translates into CASRLFGGAPTEAFF. Full variable domain (outside the CDR3, taken from reference TRBV5-1 and TRBJ1-1): KAGVTQTPRYLIKTRGQQVTLSCSPISGHRSVSWYQQTPGQGLQFLFEYFSETQRNKGNFPGRFSGRQFSNSRSEMNVSTLELGDSALYLCASRLFGGAPTEAFFGQGTRLTVV.

The sample holds a few counts of this clonotype. The chain combines TRBV7-8 with TRBJ1-1; 7 bases align to TRBD1. CDR3 length: 17 residues. With 4 bases clipped from V and 1 base from J, the junction kept 12 bases outside the gene matches. Germline V gives CDR1 SGHVS, CDR2 FQNEAQ. CDR3 region: CASSSPGQLFGNTEAFF. CDR3 bases: TGTGCCAGCAGCTCCCCGGGACAGTTATTCGGGAACACTGAAGCTTTCTTT.

The CDR3 protein is CASSKAQPGWGYTF. The CDR3 DNA reads as TGTGCCAGCAGCAAAGCGCAGCCAGGATGGGGCTACACCTTC. This rearrangement joins TRBV21-1 to TRBJ1-2. TRBV21-1 is given as a pseudogene. CDR3 length: 14 residues.

Here the CDR3 reads CASSQDRLNNEQFF. CDR3 DNA sequence: TGCGCCAGCAGCCAAGATCGACTAAACAATGAGCAGTTCTTC. The chain recombines TRBV4-3 with TRBJ2-1; possible D gene TRBD2, 5 bases. Between the trimmed V and J ends, which lost 0 bases and 5 bases, there was a span of 8 bases. Germline CDR1 and CDR2: LGHNA and YSLEER. The CDR3 has 14 amino acids.

This clonotype was observed a few times. The chain carries TRBV11-3 and TRBJ1-3; tentative D call: TRBD1 (5 bases). CDR1 and CDR2 from the germline V gene are SGHNT and YENEEA. The CDR3 runs 18 residues. Deletions cut 5 bases from V and 0 bases from J, with 20 bases between. CDR3 DNA: TGTGCCAGCAGCCGACTGGGGCTAATCCTCGGCTCTGGAAACACCATATATTTT. Translation: CASSRLGLILGSGNTIYF.

The J gene is TRBJ2-3, the V gene TRBV6-6, with unresolved D. Trimming left V 8 bases short and J 5 bases short, with 8 bases between. Germline lookup yields CDR1 MNHNY and CDR2 SVGAGI (reference sequence). There are 11 residues in the CDR3. This CDR3 is CASQFGDTQYF. The CDR3 nucleotides read TGTGCCAGCCAGTTCGGAGATACGCAGTATTTT.

V usage is TRBV18 and J usage is TRBJ2-1, with D possibly matching TRBD1 (5 bases). This CDR3 has 15 residues. Germline V lookup: CDR1 KGHSH, CDR2 LQKENI. Trimming pared 3 bases from V and 3 bases from J, leaving 12 bases between. The CDR3 DNA reads as TGTGCCAGCTCACCGGGGCGGAGCGTCTACAATGAGCAGTTCTTC. Its translation: CASSPGRSVYNEQFF.

This clonotype was observed a few times. The rearrangement links TRBV20-1 to TRBJ2-1; D call uncertain. CDR1 is DFQATT and CDR2 is SNEGSKA in the germline V gene (reference sequence). V was clipped by 3 bases and J by 8 bases, with 11 bases between them. CDR3 length: 12 amino acids. CDR3 sequence: CSARAVNHEQFF. As DNA, the CDR3 is TGCAGTGCTAGGGCAGTAAACCATGAGCAGTTCTTC.

This clonotype was counted only a few times. The chain links TRBV7-6 to TRBJ2-5, with TRBD2 identical over 9 bases. This CDR3 has 15 residues. V shed 3 bases and J 5 bases; nucleotides not matched to a gene: 7. From germline, CDR1 is SGHVS and CDR2 FNYEAQ. The DNA of the CDR3 is TGTGCCAGCAGCTTCGGACTAGCGAGGGAGGAGACCCAGTACTTC. Translation: CASSFGLAREETQYF.